These 23 T cell receptor beta chains were all obtained from the same sample, sequenced in a study of T cells expressing NK-cell markers. With the 5' RACE reads reprocessed, TCRdb shows one record per CDR3 protein and no DNA. The table lists 300,000 to 450,000 distinct CDR3 sequences, with around 5% in the top ten. What was sequenced was blood T cells: a sorted CD56 or NKG2C T cell subset, CD4+ or CD8+ T cells, or bulk PBMC T cells (not recorded which). The receptors were sampled from a man aged 18 to 69 in good health.

This rearrangement joins TRBV12-3 or TRBV12-4 to TRBJ2-3. The CDR3 runs to 13 residues. CDR3 sequence: CASSSVFTDTQYF.

The rearrangement links TRBV23-1 to TRBJ1-5; with no DNA, the TCRdb D assignment of TRBD1 cannot be verified. Being an ORF, TRBV23-1 has a function that is uncertain. The CDR3 sequence is 18 residues long. This chain's CDR3 is CASSQSQGASDYNQPQHF.

This CDR3 reads CASSRTPLGENTGELFF. The chain employs TRBV7-9 and TRBJ2-2; TCRdb indicates TRBD2, and absent DNA this call remains unverified. Germline V gene data show CDR1 as SEHNR and CDR2 as FQNEAQ (reference sequence). CDR3 length equals 17 residues.

CDR3 in amino acids: CASSLGLWEGLLEQYF. The V and J genes are TRBV5-1 and TRBJ2-7; TCRdb selects TRBD2, and the lack of DNA leaves this call unchecked. CDR1 is SGHRS, CDR2 YFSETQ, per germline. The CDR3 is 16 residues long.

The rearrangement uses TRBV6-1 and TRBJ2-2. This CDR3 contains 14 residues. Germline CDR1 MNHNS, CDR2 SASEGT. The chain's CDR3 is CASNKQKNTGELFF.

V usage is TRBV7-9 and J usage is TRBJ1-4; absent DNA, TCRdb's TRBD1 call cannot be checked. The V gene's germline CDR1 is SEHNR and CDR2 FQNEAQ (reference sequence). The CDR3 is 16 amino acids. The chain's CDR3 is CASSLGGSLTNEKLFF. The whole variable domain, filled in from reference TRBV7-9 and TRBJ1-4, reads DTGVSQNPRHKITKRGQNVTFRCDPISEHNRLYWYRQTLGQGPEFLTYFQNEAQLEKSRLLSDRFSAERPKGSFSTLEIQRTEQGDSAMYLCASSLGGSLTNEKLFFGSGTQLSVL.

J is TRBJ2-7 and V is TRBV25-1; TCRdb names TRBD1, which stays unverified in the absence of DNA. Germline V gives CDR1 MGHDK, CDR2 SYGVNS. CDR3 length equals 14 residues. CDR3 protein: CASSESGGPYEQYF.

V is TRBV7-7 and J is TRBJ1-6; TCRdb picks TRBD1, but there is no DNA to check that call. This CDR3 has 15 amino acids. Germline CDR1 reads SSHAT; CDR2 reads FNYEAQ (reference sequence). The CDR3 loop is CASSLGHRSRSPLHF.

This chain uses TRBV5-1 with TRBJ2-2; TCRdb's assignment of TRBD1 cannot be checked, as there is no DNA. This CDR3 is built from 14 residues. CDR1 is SGHRS and CDR2 is YFSETQ in the germline V gene. CDR3 residues: CASSGTANTGELFF.

The chain joins TRBV6-2 or TRBV6-3 to TRBJ1-5. The CDR3 is made up of 12 amino acids. Germline V CDR1 and CDR2: MNHEY, SVGEGT. The CDR3 spells CASTRPNQPQHF.

The chain recombines TRBV11-2 with TRBJ1-1. CDR3 length equals 13 residues. In germline, CDR1 is SGHAT, CDR2 FQNNGV. The CDR3 is CASSLDGCREAFF.

This rearrangement joins TRBV10-3 to TRBJ2-6; TCRdb selects TRBD1, and the lack of DNA leaves this call unchecked. This CDR3 has 15 amino acids. The germline V gene has CDR1 ENHRY and CDR2 SYGVKD. CDR3 sequence reads: CAISGGGTGANVLTF.

This chain joins TRBV4-2 and TRBJ2-1. Per germline, CDR1 LGHNA and CDR2 YNFKEQ. The CDR3 is made up of 13 amino acids. The CDR3 reads CASSPSWYNEQFF.

The V call is TRBV3-1, the J call TRBJ2-1; TCRdb picks TRBD2, but there is no DNA to check that call. Germline CDR1 and CDR2: LGHDT and YNNKEL (reference sequence). This CDR3 spans 16 amino acids. The CDR3 loop is CASSQIAGDLINEQFF.

The chain couples TRBV16 to TRBJ2-4; TCRdb proposes TRBD1, but this gene call is untestable without DNA. The germline V gene has CDR1 KGHSY and CDR2 FQNENV. This CDR3 has 13 residues. The CDR3 region is CASSQGQDNIQYF. Full variable domain (missing parts from reference TRBV16 and TRBJ2-4): GEEVAQTPKHLVRGEGQKAKLYCAPIKGHSYVFWYQQVLKNEFKFLISFQNENVFDETGMPKERFSAKCLPNSPCSLEIQATKLEDSAVYFCASSQGQDNIQYFGAGTRLSVL.

The V gene is TRBV7-2, the J gene TRBJ1-5; TCRdb's D gene call, TRBD1, goes unchecked for lack of DNA. CDR1 and CDR2 from the germline V gene are SGHTA and FQGNSA. CDR3 size: 14 residues. The CDR3 reads CASSLDRYNQPQHF.

The chain couples TRBV4-1 to TRBJ2-3; the D gene TCRdb calls, TRBD1, cannot be checked with no DNA. The V gene's germline CDR1 is MGHRA and CDR2 YSYEKL. The CDR3 sequence is 18 residues long. The CDR3 spells CASSQKDPLPGGTDTQYF.

This chain uses TRBV7-2 with TRBJ1-1; TCRdb indicates TRBD1, and absent DNA this call remains unverified. Germline V gene sequence: CDR1 SGHTA, CDR2 FQGNSA. The CDR3 is 16 residues long. The CDR3 here is CATQAGQGYMNTEAFF.

The V and J genes are TRBV18 and TRBJ1-2; the D gene TCRdb calls, TRBD1, cannot be checked with no DNA. CDR1 KGHSH and CDR2 LQKENI come from the germline V gene. The CDR3 runs 14 residues. The CDR3 sequence is CASSREAGGYGYTF.

The chain employs TRBV18 and TRBJ1-1; TCRdb's D call of TRBD1 is untestable without DNA. Germline assignment: CDR1 KGHSH and CDR2 LQKENI. The length of the CDR3 is 15 residues. CDR3 in amino acids: CASSNKQGKNTEAFF.

The rearrangement uses TRBV11-2 and TRBJ1-1; TCRdb names TRBD1, which stays unverified in the absence of DNA. The germline gives CDR1 SGHAT, CDR2 FQNNGV. The CDR3 runs 16 residues. CDR3 region: CASSLEPGVPNTEAFF.

The V call is TRBV29-1, the J call TRBJ2-4; the D call from TCRdb, TRBD1, cannot be confirmed without DNA. The CDR3 length is 14 residues. Germline V lookup: CDR1 SQVTM, CDR2 ANQGSEA. The CDR3 here is CSANLVGGENIQYF.

V and J are TRBV6-5 and TRBJ1-1; the TCRdb D gene call, TRBD1, has no DNA to confirm it. This CDR3 has 14 amino acids. Germline V gene sequence: CDR1 MNHEY, CDR2 SVGAGI. This chain's CDR3 is CASSYEGVGTEAFF.